The T cell receptor (beta chain) described here comes from a study of blood T cell repertoires in COVID-19. Study in general: Sources were T cells, B-cell-depleted T cells, or PBMCs; the material itself was cDNA or gDNA.

Losses at the gene ends were 3 bases for V and 4 bases for J; bases not matched to a gene: 9. CDR3 length: 17 residues. CDR1 and CDR2 from the germline V gene are KGHDR and SFDVKD. In the authors' methods: Estimation of nucleated cell counts was performed using reference gene primer amplification. TCRdb keeps only in-frame clones here, not all; method: immunoSEQ multiplex PCR. V and J calls and clone size come straight from that table; D and trimming were deduced from the DNA. The profile shows 100,000 to 150,000 clones, around 87% of them singletons. V is TRBV24-1 and J is TRBJ1-1; TRBD1 matches at 11 bases. Input material: peripheral blood. The receptor's source is a woman aged 55-75 years with acute or convalescent COVID-19. CDR3 protein: CATSDPGGGTGGTEAFF. CDR3 coding DNA: TGTGCCACCAGTGATCCGGGAGGGGGGACAGGGGGCACTGAAGCTTTCTTT.